This is a list of T cell receptor beta chains from one sample in a study of T cells in tuberculosis. Clones were sequenced by immunoSEQ multiplex PCR, and TCRdb holds only the in-frame ones, with some missing. The sample includes under 30,000 clones, around 90% of them seen just once. The material sequenced was PBMCs, taken at tuberculosis diagnosis. These receptors were obtained from an adult with tuberculosis. Both conserved end residues are part of each CDR3. The D gene is left open where the match is weak. The size of a clone is reported for some rows only, either as once, few or many, or as a class for expanded clones.

D: NA
J: TRBJ2-3
size: NA
V: TRBV29-1
length: 14
DNA: TGCAGCGTTGGAGCGGGTCCTCGCACAGATACGCAGTATTTT
CDR3: CSVGAGPRTDTQYF

D: TRBD1
J: TRBJ2-2
size: NA
V: TRBV5-5
length: 14
DNA: TGTGCCAGCAGCGGACAGGGTAGCACCGGGGAGCTGTTTTTT
CDR3: CASSGQGSTGELFF

D: NA
J: TRBJ1-1
size: NA
V: TRBV7-9
length: 13
DNA: TGTGCCAGCAGTATACAGATGAACACTGAAGCTTTCTTT
CDR3: CASSIQMNTEAFF

D: TRBD1
J: TRBJ1-2
size: once
V: TRBV5-4
length: 16
DNA: TGTGCCAGCAGACCGGGACAGGGGGTTCTTCGCTATGGCTACACCTTC
CDR3: CASRPGQGVLRYGYTF

D: TRBD1
J: TRBJ2-1
size: NA
V: TRBV7-9
length: 15
DNA: TGTGCCAGCAAAATGGACAGGGTGGGCCGCGATGAGCAGTTCTTC
CDR3: CASKMDRVGRDEQFF

D: TRBD2
J: TRBJ2-5
size: NA
V: TRBV28
length: 15
DNA: TGTGCCAGCAGTTCCTCGGACCTGGGAGGGGAGACCCAGTACTTC
CDR3: CASSSSDLGGETQYF

D: NA
J: TRBJ2-3
size: once
V: TRBV15
length: 15
DNA: TGTGCCACCAGCGGGACTGGGAGTACGGGAGATACGCAGTATTTT
CDR3: CATSGTGSTGDTQYF

D: TRBD2
J: TRBJ2-1
size: NA
V: TRBV27
length: 14
DNA: TGTGCCAGCACCCCCGGGGGGACGGGGAATGAGCAGTTCTTC
CDR3: CASTPGGTGNEQFF

D: TRBD1
J: TRBJ1-5
size: NA
V: TRBV7-2
length: 14
DNA: TGTGCCAGCAGCTTAGGACAGGGAACTCAGCCCCAGCATTTT
CDR3: CASSLGQGTQPQHF

D: NA
J: TRBJ1-5
size: NA
V: TRBV30
length: 15
DNA: TGTGCCTGGAGTGCAGGGGAGCGGAGCAATCAGCCCCAGCATTTT
CDR3: CAWSAGERSNQPQHF

D: NA
J: TRBJ2-7
size: NA
V: TRBV18
length: 15
DNA: TGTGCCAGCTCCCCTGGGACACCTCGGTACTACGAGCAGTACTTC
CDR3: CASSPGTPRYYEQYF

D: NA
J: TRBJ2-1
size: NA
V: TRBV25-1
length: 15
DNA: TGTGCCAGCAGTGGCCCCAGGGGAACCTACAATGAGCAGTTCTTC
CDR3: CASSGPRGTYNEQFF

D: TRBD2
J: TRBJ2-3
size: once
V: TRBV7-2
length: 15
DNA: TGTGCCAGCAGACAGGGACTAGCCCTCACAGATACGCAGTATTTT
CDR3: CASRQGLALTDTQYF

D: NA
J: TRBJ2-7
size: NA
V: TRBV19
length: 15
DNA: TGTGCCAGTAGTATAAGGACACCGTCCTCCTACGAGCAGTACTTC
CDR3: CASSIRTPSSYEQYF

D: TRBD1
J: TRBJ1-3
size: NA
V: TRBV13
length: 14
DNA: TGTGCCAGCAGCAGACAGGGCTCTGGAAACACCATATATTTT
CDR3: CASSRQGSGNTIYF

D: TRBD2
J: TRBJ2-7
size: NA
V: TRBV19
length: 15
DNA: TGTGCCAGTAGTATAGCGGCGGGGGAGCCCTACGAGCAGTACTTC
CDR3: CASSIAAGEPYEQYF

D: NA
J: TRBJ2-5
size: NA
V: TRBV7-9
length: 15
DNA: TGTGCCAGCAGTCGAGACAGAATCCAAAAAGAGACCCAGTACTTC
CDR3: CASSRDRIQKETQYF

D: NA
J: TRBJ1-6
size: once
V: TRBV6-4
length: 16
DNA: TGTGCCAGCAGGGAAGTCGCGGGGGCCGGGAATTCACCCCTCCACTTT
CDR3: CASREVAGAGNSPLHF

D: NA
J: TRBJ2-7
size: NA
V: TRBV2
length: 14
DNA: TGTGCCAGCGCGGGGCGGCTGACGACCTACGAGCAGTACTTC
CDR3: CASAGRLTTYEQYF

D: NA
J: TRBJ1-1
size: NA
V: TRBV30
length: 12
DNA: TGTGCCTGGAGTGTAGACTTCAAGGAAGCTTTCTTT
CDR3: CAWSVDFKEAFF

D: TRBD1
J: TRBJ1-1
size: NA
V: TRBV2
length: 13
DNA: TGTGCCAGCAGGGCGACAGGGGACACTGAAGCTTTCTTT
CDR3: CASRATGDTEAFF

D: NA
J: TRBJ2-3
size: NA
V: TRBV10-3
length: 15
DNA: TGTGCCATCAGTGAGTCTGGGAGCCGCACAGATACGCAGTATTTT
CDR3: CAISESGSRTDTQYF

D: NA
J: TRBJ1-4
size: NA
V: TRBV5-4
length: 16
DNA: TGTGCCAGCAGCCCCGGTTATGGCAGGGTAACCGAAAAACTGTTTTTT
CDR3: CASSPGYGRVTEKLFF

D: NA
J: TRBJ2-2
size: NA
V: TRBV2
length: 15
DNA: TGTGCCAGCAGGGAGACCACCCCGGACACCGGGGAGCTGTTTTTT
CDR3: CASRETTPDTGELFF

D: NA
J: TRBJ2-3
size: NA
V: TRBV6-1
length: 15
DNA: TGTGCCAGCAGTCCCCGGACAGTCCTAGGAGATACGCAGTATTTT
CDR3: CASSPRTVLGDTQYF

D: NA
J: TRBJ2-7
size: NA
V: TRBV6-1
length: 12
DNA: TGTGCCAGCAGTGTTGGCGGCTACGAGCAGTACTTC
CDR3: CASSVGGYEQYF

D: NA
J: TRBJ1-1
size: once
V: TRBV2
length: 13
DNA: TGTGCCAGCACCACAGAACTTAACACTGAAGCTTTCTTT
CDR3: CASTTELNTEAFF

D: NA
J: TRBJ2-1
size: NA
V: TRBV7-3
length: 15
DNA: TGTGCCAGCAGCTTAGGTGCCAGCTCCTACAATGAGCAGTTCTTC
CDR3: CASSLGASSYNEQFF

D: TRBD2
J: TRBJ2-1
size: NA
V: TRBV6-1
length: 16
DNA: TGTGCCAGCAGTGAGGAAGGACTAGCGGACTACAATGAGCAGTTCTTC
CDR3: CASSEEGLADYNEQFF